Shown below are 2 T cell receptor beta chains from a single sample sequenced in a study of T cell responses to AZD1222 COVID-19 vaccine. Some clones are missing from TCRdb's copy, which holds only in-frame ones; the method was immunoSEQ multiplex PCR. This table holds 110,000 to 150,000 clones, roughly 88% found once. The specimen was peripheral blood, collected 28 days after the second AZD1222 dose. The source is an adult who received the AZD1222 COVID-19 vaccine.

The V and J genes are TRBV19 and TRBJ1-1; perhaps TRBD1 as D (6 bases). The CDR3 extends over 14 amino acids. Per the germline V gene, CDR1 is LNHDA and CDR2 is SQIVND (reference sequence). Trimming cost V 6 bases and J 3 bases, with 14 bases left between them. For the CDR3, the DNA is TGTGCCAGTAGCCTCGAGGGGGGGGACACTGAAGCTTTCTTT. The encoded protein is CASSLEGGDTEAFF. The full variable domain, with the rest looked up from reference TRBV19 and TRBJ1-1, is DGGITQSPKYLFRKEGQNVTLSCEQNLNHDAMYWYRQDPGQGLRLIYYSQIVNDFQKGDIAEGYSVSREKKESFPLTVTSAQKNPTAFYLCASSLEGGDTEAFFGQGTRLTVV.

The rearrangement uses TRBV27 and TRBJ1-5, with a weak D call TRBD1 (5 bases). Germline CDR1 is MNHEY and CDR2 is SMNVEV (reference sequence). The V and J ends lost 5 bases and 4 bases respectively, with 9 bases between them. The CDR3 spans 13 residues. In DNA, the CDR3 is TGTGCCAGCAGTCCAGCAGGGAATCAGCCCCAGCATTTT. It translates to CASSPAGNQPQHF.